This T cell receptor beta chain was identified during a study of control samples from healthy donors and cancer patients. Sequencing was performed with immunoSEQ multiplex PCR; in TCRdb, only in-frame clones are kept and a portion is missing. The table lists approximately 100,000 clones, about 89% of them singletons. CDR3 length: 18 residues. V gave up 9 bases and J gave up 2 bases, with 27 bases separating them. In germline, CDR1 is WSHSY, CDR2 SAAADI. The sequencing input was blood. This chain links TRBV10-2 with TRBJ2-3; a weak D match, TRBD2 (6 bases). The receptor was isolated from a man younger than 40 in good health. CDR3 sequence reads: CASPRGGSRHPTTDTQYF. CDR3 sequence (DNA): TGCGCCAGTCCGAGGGGAGGTAGCAGGCACCCTACCACAGATACGCAGTATTTT.